What follows are 32 T cell receptor beta chains derived from one specimen sequenced in a study of T cell responses to AZD1222 COVID-19 vaccine. TCRdb keeps only in-frame clones here, not all; method: immunoSEQ multiplex PCR. Counted here are roughly 78,000 clones, roughly 80% occurring once; the ten biggest clones make up 2.9%. The sample here was peripheral blood, taken on day 0 of AZD1222 vaccination. The receptors were sampled from an adult in good health.

J is TRBJ1-1 and V is TRBV7-9, with D possibly being TRBD1 (5 bases). The germline V gene encodes CDR1 SEHNR and CDR2 FQNEAQ (reference sequence). Trimming took off 1 base at V and 4 bases at J, with 13 bases between the two ends. CDR3 length: 15 residues. The CDR3 sequence is CASSLVQGLGTEAFF. CDR3 nucleotides: TGTGCCAGCAGCTTAGTTCAGGGATTAGGCACTGAAGCTTTCTTT.

The chain joins TRBV2 to TRBJ2-1; 9 positions match TRBD2. The CDR3 has 17 residues. After removal of 6 bases from V and 6 bases from J, the junction contained 15 bases not matched to a gene. From germline, CDR1 is SNHLY and CDR2 FYNNEI. The CDR3 DNA reads as TGTGCCAGCAGCGCCCTCGGTATGGCGGGGGGGAGCAATGAGCAGTTCTTC. Translating it yields CASSALGMAGGSNEQFF.

The chain uses TRBV5-6 and TRBJ1-5, with D possibly TRBD1 on 5 matching bases. V shed 1 base and J shed 6 bases, with 8 bases lying between them. This CDR3 contains 13 residues. The germline gives CDR1 SGHDT, CDR2 YYEEEE. The CDR3 nucleotides are TGTGCCAGCAGCTTGTTCAGGGCTCAGCCCCAGCATTTT. Its translation: CASSLFRAQPQHF. Looking up the rest from reference TRBV5-6 and TRBJ1-5 gives the full variable domain: DAGVTQSPTHLIKTRGQQVTLRCSPKSGHDTVSWYQQALGQGPQFIFQYYEEEERQRGNFPDRFSGHQFPNYSSELNVNALLLGDSALYLCASSLFRAQPQHFGDGTRLSIL.

This rearrangement joins TRBV4-1 to TRBJ2-7, with 9 bases fitting TRBD1. The germline V gene has CDR1 MGHRA and CDR2 YSYEKL. Trimming at V came to 0 bases and at J to 2 bases, leaving 8 bases not matched to a gene. The CDR3 runs to 17 residues. The CDR3: CASSQEGQGLEAYEQYF. The CDR3 DNA follows: TGCGCCAGCAGCCAAGAAGGACAGGGGCTGGAGGCCTACGAGCAGTACTTC.

The V call is TRBV7-9, the J call TRBJ1-2; D call uncertain. The CDR3 has 12 amino acids. Germline CDR1 SEHNR, CDR2 FQNEAQ (reference sequence). V was cut by 3 bases and J by 6 bases, with 8 bases left in between. DNA of the CDR3: TGTGCCAGCAGCTTTTCGCTCGATGGCTACACCTTC. It yields the protein CASSFSLDGYTF.

The V gene is TRBV7-2, the J gene TRBJ2-1; 9 bases line up with TRBD2. The CDR3 has 15 amino acids. CDR1 is SGHTA and CDR2 is FQGNSA in the germline V gene. V lost 5 bases and J lost 9; bases outside the gene matches: 11. This chain's CDR3 is CASSQRAGGLTEQFF. CDR3 nucleotide sequence: TGTGCCAGCAGCCAAAGGGCGGGAGGGCTCACTGAGCAGTTCTTC.

The chain recombines TRBV5-6 with TRBJ2-4, with 11 bases fitting TRBD2. The CDR3 totals 16 residues. V shed 2 bases, J shed 6 bases, and the junction held 7 bases outside the gene matches. Germline CDR1 and CDR2: SGHDT and YYEEEE. CDR3 in DNA: TGTGCCAGCAGCTTTCCGGGAGGGACTAGCGGAAACATTCAGTACTTC. It yields the protein CASSFPGGTSGNIQYF.

This sequence joins TRBV11-2 and TRBJ1-1; D not resolved. The CDR3 length is 15 residues. Trimming removed 3 bases at V and 3 bases at J, with 14 bases between. Germline CDR1 SGHAT, CDR2 FQNNGV. The CDR3 coding sequence is TGTGCCAGCAGCTTGAAGGACCTTGGGTACACTGAAGCTTTCTTT. Protein: CASSLKDLGYTEAFF.

A word on this clone: A read error may account for a junction end that differs from germline. At the DNA level, this CDR3 is encoded by other sequences in the same sample as well. The chain employs TRBV6-1 and TRBJ1-1; no reliable D call. The CDR3 is made up of 12 amino acids. Germline V lookup: CDR1 MNHNS, CDR2 SASEGT. The CDR3 DNA follows: TGTGCCAGTAGTGAAAAGAGGGCTGAAGCTTTCTTT. Its translation is CASSEKRAEAFF.

Only one count was recorded for this clone. This rearrangement joins TRBV11-2 to TRBJ2-2; D remains ambiguous. The CDR3 has 16 amino acids. Trimming took 0 bases from V and 3 from J, leaving 11 bases between them. Germline loops: CDR1 SGHAT, CDR2 FQNNGV. CDR3 DNA sequence: TGTGCCAGCAGCTTAGATTTGACCACCTACACCGGGGAGCTGTTTTTT. This translates into CASSLDLTTYTGELFF.

The rearrangement links TRBV10-3 to TRBJ1-6; D gene ambiguous. The V end was cut by 2 bases, the J end by 5 bases, with 7 bases between. Germline CDR1 and CDR2: ENHRY and SYGVKD. The CDR3 has 14 amino acids. Here the CDR3 reads CAISEDRDNSPLHF. The CDR3 DNA sequence: TGTGCCATCAGTGAGGACCGGGATAATTCACCCCTCCACTTT.

The chain carries TRBV9 and TRBJ2-1; 8 bases are shared with TRBD1. The V segment lost 5 bases and the J segment 0 bases; nucleotides outside the gene matches: 10. Germline V gene data show CDR1 as SGDLS and CDR2 as YYNGEE. This CDR3 contains 17 residues. CDR3 in DNA: TGTGCCAGCAGTTCAGGGGGCGGCCTGAGCTCCTACAATGAGCAGTTCTTC. Its protein product is CASSSGGGLSSYNEQFF.

This chain uses TRBV12-3 or TRBV12-4 with TRBJ1-2; the D is unclear. The CDR3 is 13 amino acids. Trimming left V 6 bases short and J 8 bases short, with 16 bases between. The CDR3 reads CASSPGPEEGYTF. The CDR3 DNA follows: TGTGCCAGCAGCCCCGGGCCCGAGGAAGGCTACACCTTC.

The genes are TRBV6-6 and TRBJ1-1, with D unresolved. Trimming shortened V by 0 bases and J by 2 bases, and 1 base separated the two germline ends. The germline V gene encodes CDR1 MNHNY and CDR2 SVGAGI (reference sequence). There are 12 residues in the CDR3. The CDR3 here is CASSYSNTEAFF. The DNA of the CDR3 is TGTGCCAGCAGTTACTCAAACACTGAAGCTTTCTTT.

The chain has TRBV14 and TRBJ1-2, with D perhaps TRBD1 (5 bases). The CDR3 loop spans 16 amino acids. Trimming shortened V by 4 bases and J by 6 bases, and 21 bases separated the two germline ends. Germline lookup yields CDR1 SGHDN and CDR2 FVKESK. CDR3 protein: CASSLRITAGSDGYTF. CDR3 sequence (DNA): TGTGCCAGCAGCCTCCGAATCACGGCAGGGTCTGATGGCTACACCTTC.

This sequence joins TRBV4-2 and TRBJ1-1; 12 positions match TRBD1. The CDR3 length is 18 residues. V lost 4 bases and J lost 1; bases outside the gene matches: 10. CDR1 is LGHNA and CDR2 is YNFKEQ in the germline V gene. The CDR3 DNA sequence: TGTGCCAGCAGCCCCCGAAGGGGACAGGGGGCGGGGAACACTGAAGCTTTCTTT. Translating gives CASSPRRGQGAGNTEAFF.

This clone was seen a single time. V and J are TRBV29-1 and TRBJ2-5; possible D gene TRBD2, 5 bases. The germline CDR1 and CDR2 sequences are SQVTM and ANQGSEA. Between the trimmed V and J ends, which lost 6 bases and 5 bases, there was a span of 10 bases. This CDR3 comprises 11 residues. The DNA for the CDR3 is TGCAGCGTGGTCGCTAGCGAGACCCAGTACTTC. Its protein product is CSVVASETQYF.

The chain recombines TRBV25-1 with TRBJ1-6, with D uncertain. The CDR3 sequence is 13 residues long. Germline V gene data show CDR1 as MGHDK and CDR2 as SYGVNS. The ends were cut back, 2 bases at V and 13 bases at J, with 12 bases in the middle. The DNA of the CDR3 is TGTGCCAGCAGTGAACGGCAATTTTCCCCCCTCCACTTT. It is translated as CASSERQFSPLHF.

This rearrangement joins TRBV3-1 (or the pseudogene TRBV3-2) to TRBJ2-7; D is unclear. Per the germline V gene, CDR1 is LGHDT and CDR2 is YNNKEL (reference sequence). The CDR3 extends over 12 amino acids. V gave up 8 bases and J gave up 5 bases, with 13 bases separating them. This chain's CDR3 is CASAKGSDEQYF. The CDR3 DNA is TGTGCCAGCGCCAAGGGTTCTGACGAGCAGTACTTC.

This clone was seen only once. The V and J genes are TRBV7-2 and TRBJ2-2; 11 bases map to TRBD1. CDR1 is SGHTA and CDR2 is FQGNSA in the germline V gene. This CDR3 comprises 15 residues. V lost 3 bases, J lost 6 bases, and 3 bases stayed unmatched. In DNA form, the CDR3 reads TGTGCCAGCAGCTTCGGGACAGGGGGTTCCGGGGAGCTGTTTTTT. Residues: CASSFGTGGSGELFF.

This sequence joins TRBV5-1 and TRBJ2-5; 11 nucleotides line up with TRBD2. The length of the CDR3 is 14 residues. Per the germline V gene, CDR1 is SGHRS and CDR2 is YFSETQ. With V trimmed by 6 bases and J by 4 bases, 5 bases remained unmatched. CDR3 sequence reads: CASTSSGGLETQYF. CDR3 nucleotides: TGCGCCAGCACCTCTAGCGGGGGGTTAGAGACCCAGTACTTC.

This chain connects TRBV19 to TRBJ2-1; D may be TRBD2 (6 bases). The CDR3 length is 16 residues. Germline CDR1 and CDR2: LNHDA and SQIVND (reference sequence). V lost 3 bases, J lost 3 bases, and 15 bases lay in between. The CDR3 here is CASSMSPGSYYNEQFF. CDR3 sequence (DNA): TGTGCCAGTAGTATGTCGCCCGGGAGCTACTACAATGAGCAGTTCTTC.

The rearrangement joins TRBV9 to TRBJ2-4; 7 nucleotides agree with TRBD1. The CDR3 has 16 residues. V gave up 4 bases and J gave up 0 bases; unmatched junction bases: 7. Per germline, CDR1 SGDLS and CDR2 YYNGEE. CDR3 DNA sequence: TGTGCCAGCAGCTCCACGCCAGGGGGAGCCAAAAACATTCAGTACTTC. It yields the protein CASSSTPGGAKNIQYF. The whole variable domain, filled in from reference TRBV9 and TRBJ2-4, reads DSGVTQTPKHLITATGQRVTLRCSPRSGDLSVYWYQQSLDQGLQFLIQYYNGEERAKGNILERFSAQQFPDLHSELNLSSLELGDSALYFCASSSTPGGAKNIQYFGAGTRLSVL.

The J gene is TRBJ2-3, the V gene TRBV11-2, with D maybe TRBD2 (6 bases). The CDR3 is 11 amino acids. Trimming left V 9 bases short and J 13 bases short, with 17 bases between. The germline V gene has CDR1 SGHAT and CDR2 FQNNGV. The CDR3 spells CASSEGPREYF. Written as DNA, the CDR3 is TGTGCCAGTTCGGAGGGGCCTAGGGAGTATTTT.

The rearrangement joins TRBV23-1 to TRBJ2-7, with D perhaps TRBD1 or TRBD2 (7 bases each). TRBV23-1 is an open reading frame, and its role is uncertain. CDR3 length equals 17 residues. Trimming left V 0 bases short and J 3 bases short, with 18 bases between. In DNA form, the CDR3 reads TGCGCCAGCAGTCAATCGGCCAGGGGGGGACACCGCTACGAGCAGTACTTC. Translated: CASSQSARGGHRYEQYF.

This CDR3 reads CASSSRRDTKGGETQYF. Written as DNA, the CDR3 is TGTGCCAGCAGCTCACGACGGGACACCAAAGGCGGAGAGACCCAGTACTTC. The V and J genes are TRBV5-4 and TRBJ2-5; the D gene is possibly TRBD1 (6 bases). The CDR3 loop spans 17 amino acids. Germline CDR1 reads SGHNT; CDR2 reads YYREEE (reference sequence). V lost 3 bases, J lost 4 bases, and 22 bases lay in between.

The rearrangement joins TRBV2 to TRBJ2-7; TRBD2 agrees at 13 bases. The germline gives CDR1 SNHLY, CDR2 FYNNEI. The CDR3 sequence is 15 residues long. V dropped 7 bases and J dropped 2; count of bases not matched to a gene: 5. CDR3 amino acids: CASKGGLAGTYEQYF. CDR3 DNA: TGTGCCAGCAAGGGGGGACTAGCGGGGACCTACGAGCAGTACTTC.

The chain couples TRBV19 to TRBJ1-1, with TRBD1 identical over 9 bases. V trimming: 5 bases; J trimming: 4 bases; junction bases outside the gene matches: 2. From germline, CDR1 is LNHDA and CDR2 SQIVND (reference sequence). The CDR3 sequence is 13 residues long. CDR3 sequence reads: CASSWDRATEAFF. The CDR3 DNA reads TGTGCCAGTAGTTGGGACAGGGCCACTGAAGCTTTCTTT.

The J gene is TRBJ2-1, the V gene TRBV18; tentative D call: TRBD1 (6 bases). Germline CDR1 is KGHSH and CDR2 is LQKENI. There are 13 residues in the CDR3. The V and J ends lost 6 bases and 7 bases respectively, with 13 bases between them. The CDR3 DNA follows: TGTGCCAGCTCCACCGGGACAATAAATGAGCAGTTCTTC. Its translation: CASSTGTINEQFF.

The table lists this clone with a few counts. The gene calls are TRBV25-1 and TRBJ1-4; 11 positions match TRBD1. CDR3 length: 16 amino acids. The J segment lost 5 bases and the V segment lost 6 bases, leaving 8 bases of the junction unmatched. Germline CDR1 reads MGHDK; CDR2 reads SYGVNS. The DNA of the CDR3 is TGTGCCAGCAGCCTGTGGACAGGGGGCCCGAATGAAAAACTGTTTTTT. Its translation: CASSLWTGGPNEKLFF. The entire variable domain, with the rest obtained from reference TRBV25-1 and TRBJ1-4, is as follows: EADIYQTPRYLVIGTGKKITLECSQTMGHDKMYWYQQDPGMELHLIHYSYGVNSTEKGDLSSESTVSRIRTEHFPLTLESARPSHTSQYLCASSLWTGGPNEKLFFGSGTQLSVL.

This chain connects TRBV7-2 to TRBJ1-4; a possible D gene is TRBD1 (6 bases). The CDR3 runs to 15 residues. Trimming removed 5 bases at V and 7 bases at J, with 17 bases between. CDR1 SGHTA and CDR2 FQGNSA come from the germline V gene. CDR3 loop: CASSKVQGRVEKLFF. The CDR3 DNA reads as TGTGCCAGCAGCAAGGTTCAGGGGAGGGTTGAAAAACTGTTTTTT.

The chain is built from TRBV9 and TRBJ2-1; D possibly corresponds to TRBD2 (7 bases). CDR1 and CDR2 from the germline V gene are SGDLS and YYNGEE. CDR3 length: 15 amino acids. V was clipped by 0 bases and J by 4 bases, with 11 bases between them. CDR3 region: CASSVEGGWYNEQFF. CDR3 nucleotide sequence: TGTGCCAGCAGCGTAGAGGGGGGGTGGTACAATGAGCAGTTCTTC.